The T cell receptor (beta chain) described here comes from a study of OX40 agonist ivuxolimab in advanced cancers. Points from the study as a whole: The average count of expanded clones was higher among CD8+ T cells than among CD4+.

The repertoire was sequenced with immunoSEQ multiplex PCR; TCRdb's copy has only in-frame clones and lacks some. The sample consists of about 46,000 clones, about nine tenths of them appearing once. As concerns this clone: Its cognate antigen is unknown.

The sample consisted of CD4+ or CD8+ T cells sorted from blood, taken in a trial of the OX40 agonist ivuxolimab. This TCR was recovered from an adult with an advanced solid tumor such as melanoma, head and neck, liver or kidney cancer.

This CDR3 reads CARSYGGNQPQHF. The CDR3, as DNA: TGCGCCCGGAGTTACGGGGGGAATCAGCCCCAGCATTTT. The V and J genes are TRBV23-1 and TRBJ1-5, with D tentatively TRBD1 (5 bases). TRBV23-1 is given ORF status, its function remaining uncertain. With 11 bases removed from V and 4 bases from J, the gap between germline ends came to 15 bases. The CDR3 is made up of 13 amino acids.